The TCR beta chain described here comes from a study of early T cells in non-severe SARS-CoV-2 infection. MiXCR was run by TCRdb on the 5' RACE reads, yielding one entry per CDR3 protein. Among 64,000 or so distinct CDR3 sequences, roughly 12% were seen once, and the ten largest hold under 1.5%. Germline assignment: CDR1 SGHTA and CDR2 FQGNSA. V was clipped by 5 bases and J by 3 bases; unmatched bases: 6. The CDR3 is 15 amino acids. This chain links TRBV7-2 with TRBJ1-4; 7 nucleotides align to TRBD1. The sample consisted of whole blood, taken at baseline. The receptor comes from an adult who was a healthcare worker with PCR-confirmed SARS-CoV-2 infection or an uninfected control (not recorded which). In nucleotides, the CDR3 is TGTGCCAGCAGCCGCAGGGGGATGGCTAATGAAAAACTGTTTTTT. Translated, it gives CASSRRGMANEKLFF.